The following is a TCR beta chain sequence with its context. The antigen remains undetermined. This CDR3 has 18 amino acids. Germline CDR1 is SGHNT and CDR2 is YYREEE (reference sequence). The junction had 13 bases not matched to a gene; V was cut back by 1 base and J by 3 bases. Investigators performed immunoSEQ version v3.0 at survey level. The table came from immunoSEQ multiplex PCR; TCRdb's copy has only in-frame clones and leaves some out. The table lists 23,000 or so clones, around 79% of them singletons, with around 5.1% in the top ten. The data belong to a study of long-term antiretroviral therapy in people with HIV. Overall study results and limits: Investigators report no available data on ART adherence, viral resistance or therapy changes. Older ART regimens were possibly in use when the blood was collected between the mid-2000s and the late 2010s.

Per donor, at least one pre-ART and at least two post-ART PBMC samples were obtained. The specimen comprised unsorted PBMCs, sampled 0.3 years after starting antiretroviral therapy. The source of this sequence is a man in his forties or fifties with HIV. The chain joins TRBV5-4 to TRBJ2-7, with TRBD2 identical over 10 bases. In DNA form, the CDR3 reads TGTGCCAGCAGCTTGAGCACAGCGGGAGGGACCATCTTCTACGAGCAGTACTTC. Its protein product is CASSLSTAGGTIFYEQYF.